The 9 T cell receptor beta chains presented below share a single source sample, sequenced in a study of shared clonotypes between healthy human individuals. CD45RO-negative, CCR7-positively selected cells formed the naive CD8 fraction, excluding terminally differentiated effector memory CD45RA+ cells. The assay was immunoSEQ multiplex PCR, and TCRdb's table has in-frame clones only and misses some. The sample holds about 1,900,000 clones, roughly 95% seen once. Sequenced: naive CD8+ T cells sorted from blood. The receptors were gathered from a man aged 18 to 30 in good health.

V is TRBV10-1 and J is TRBJ2-3; the match to TRBD2 covers 10 bases. This CDR3 region has 16 residues. V trimming: 6 bases; J trimming: 8 bases; junction bases outside the gene matches: 14. Germline V CDR1 and CDR2: WNHNN, SYGVQD (reference sequence). CDR3 in DNA: TGCGCCAGCAGCGACCGGGGAGCTAGCGGGAGAGGTACGCAGTATTTT. Its translation: CASSDRGASGRGTQYF.

The chain recombines TRBV4-3 with TRBJ2-4; 13 bases are shared with TRBD2. The CDR3 totals 16 residues. Looked up from germline, CDR1 is LGHNA and CDR2 is YSLEER. The J segment lost 9 bases and the V segment lost 0 bases, leaving 5 bases of the junction unmatched. The CDR3 bases are TGCGCCAGCAGCCAAGATATACTAGCGGGAGGGGGCATTCAGTACTTC. It translates to CASSQDILAGGGIQYF.

The table lists this clone with a count of one. V gene TRBV4-1 combines with J gene TRBJ2-1, with D possibly being TRBD2 (5 bases). Germline V lookup: CDR1 MGHRA, CDR2 YSYEKL. The germline V and J ends were trimmed by 1 base and 1 base, with 8 bases remaining between them. There are 15 residues in the CDR3. The CDR3 loop is CASSQGVASYNEQFF. The DNA of the CDR3 is TGCGCCAGCAGCCAAGGGGTAGCGTCCTACAATGAGCAGTTCTTC.

In nucleotides, the CDR3 is TGTGCCAGCAGCTTCGGTCCCGCAAGCTCCTACGAGCAGTACTTC. This codes for CASSFGPASSYEQYF. The V and J genes are TRBV11-2 and TRBJ2-7, with no clear D. Deletions cut 3 bases from V and 0 bases from J, with 12 bases between. This CDR3 region has 15 residues. Germline CDR1 SGHAT, CDR2 FQNNGV.

The gene calls are TRBV6-1 and TRBJ2-7, with TRBD2 as a possible D gene (5 bases). Trimming removed 7 bases from V and 2 bases from J, with 12 bases in between. The CDR3 has 13 amino acids. The germline CDR1 and CDR2 sequences are MNHNS and SASEGT. The CDR3 sequence is CASTRGLPYEQYF. The DNA for the CDR3 is TGTGCCAGCACAAGAGGGCTACCCTACGAGCAGTACTTC.

The chain carries TRBV4-1 and TRBJ2-3; 10 bases map to TRBD2. The CDR3 covers 17 residues. Per the germline V gene, CDR1 is MGHRA and CDR2 is YSYEKL. Germline trimming cut 6 bases from V and 0 bases from J; bases unmatched to any gene: 9. The CDR3 DNA follows: TGCGCCAGCAGAGTGGCTAGCGGGGGCCCTAGCACAGATACGCAGTATTTT. Its translation is CASRVASGGPSTDTQYF.

This clone was detected once. This chain joins TRBV13 and TRBJ1-1, with D unclear. Between the trimmed V and J ends, which lost 0 bases and 5 bases, there was a span of 16 bases. The CDR3 loop spans 16 amino acids. CDR1 PRHDT and CDR2 FYEKMQ come from the germline V gene (reference sequence). The CDR3: CASSLGRGLQRTEAFF. The CDR3 bases are TGTGCCAGCAGCTTAGGCAGAGGGCTGCAAAGGACTGAAGCTTTCTTT.

The chain carries TRBV5-1 and TRBJ2-7; D ambiguous. The CDR3 length is 13 residues. Germline V CDR1 and CDR2: SGHRS, YFSETQ. Trimming removed 3 bases at V and 1 base at J, with 8 bases between. CDR3 coding DNA: TGCGCCAGCAGCTATAAGGCTTCCTACGAGCAGTACTTC. Amino acid sequence: CASSYKASYEQYF.

The V call is TRBV10-3, the J call TRBJ2-1; D gene uncertain. The V gene's germline CDR1 is ENHRY and CDR2 SYGVKD. The CDR3 has 11 residues. The ends were cut back, 3 bases at V and 9 bases at J, with 6 bases in the middle. The CDR3 is CAISDPGEQFF. In nucleotides, the CDR3 is TGTGCCATCAGTGATCCGGGTGAGCAGTTCTTC.